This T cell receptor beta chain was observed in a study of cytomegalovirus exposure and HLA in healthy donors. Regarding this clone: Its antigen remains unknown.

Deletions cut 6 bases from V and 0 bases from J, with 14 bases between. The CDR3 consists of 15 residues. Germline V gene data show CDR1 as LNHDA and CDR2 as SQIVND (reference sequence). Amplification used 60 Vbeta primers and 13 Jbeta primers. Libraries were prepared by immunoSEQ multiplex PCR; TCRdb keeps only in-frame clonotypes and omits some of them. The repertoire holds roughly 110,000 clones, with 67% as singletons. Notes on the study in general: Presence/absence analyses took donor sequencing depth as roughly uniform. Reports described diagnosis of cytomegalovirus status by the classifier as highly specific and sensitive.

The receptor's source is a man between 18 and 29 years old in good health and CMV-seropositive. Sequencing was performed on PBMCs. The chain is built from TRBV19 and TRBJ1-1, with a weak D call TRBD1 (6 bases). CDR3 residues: CASRQRGGMNTEAFF. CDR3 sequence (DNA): TGTGCCAGTAGACAAAGGGGGGGCATGAACACTGAAGCTTTCTTT.